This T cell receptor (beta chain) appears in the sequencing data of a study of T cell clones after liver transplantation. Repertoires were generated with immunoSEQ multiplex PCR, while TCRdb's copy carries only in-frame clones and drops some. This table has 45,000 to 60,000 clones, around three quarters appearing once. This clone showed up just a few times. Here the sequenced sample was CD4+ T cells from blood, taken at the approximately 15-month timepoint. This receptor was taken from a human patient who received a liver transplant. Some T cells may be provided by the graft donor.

The CDR3 region has the DNA TGTGCCAGCAGCCCCCACCCAGGGAACGAGGAAGCTTTCTTT. Translated, it gives CASSPHPGNEEAFF. The V call is TRBV7-9, the J call TRBJ1-1; D perhaps matches TRBD1 (5 bases). Deletions cut 5 bases from V and 8 bases from J, with 18 bases between. The CDR3 contains 14 residues. The germline gives CDR1 SEHNR, CDR2 FQNEAQ (reference sequence).